This T cell receptor beta chain came from a study of CXCR3-negative and CXCR3-positive naive CD8 T cells. The germline V gene encodes CDR1 SEHNR and CDR2 FQNEAQ (reference sequence). The CDR3 loop spans 15 amino acids. The authors made the TRB cDNA libraries by 5' RACE using UMI labels. Reanalyzing the 5' RACE reads, TCRdb keeps one entry per CDR3 protein, without DNA. Found here are around 60,000 distinct CDR3 sequences; the top ten clones hold roughly 0.75%. Every CD8+ subset sample held 250,000 to 300,000 flow-sorted cells, done in triplicate. Study results and limitations: Naive cells, whether CXCR3-negative or CXCR3-positive, had similar TRBV-TRBJ usage, while memory cells differed. Cryopreserved cells partially lost CXCR3 expression, and fresh PBMCs were used in most assays. More hydrophobic TRB CDR3s occurred in CXCR3-positive than in CXCR3-negative naive cells.

For this clonotype: What it recognizes is unknown.

Sequenced sample: naive CXCR3+ CD8+ T cells from blood. The subset here: CD45RO-CCR7+CD27+CD95- naive CD8+ T cells expressing CXCR3 (TNR3+). The chain carries TRBV7-9 and TRBJ2-2; TCRdb calls TRBD1, which cannot be checked without DNA. The TCR comes from a human donor in good health. Some clones in this sample may be carry-over from other donors' samples. The CDR3 is CASSLDIANTGELFF.